This TCR beta chain was observed in a study of cytomegalovirus exposure and HLA in healthy donors. Study results and caveats: The authors excluded some V segments, including TRBV6-2 and TRBV6-3, as indistinguishable.

The study ran its PCR with 60 Vbeta and 13 Jbeta primers. Only in-frame clones appear in the TCRdb table, and some are missing; sequencing was by immunoSEQ multiplex PCR. In the table there are 150,000 to 200,000 clones, more than 80% of which are singletons. From germline, CDR1 is SGHTA and CDR2 FQGNSA. This CDR3 region has 12 residues. Trimming pared 6 bases from V and 6 bases from J, leaving 12 bases between. This clone was detected once. Its antigen is not identified. V is TRBV7-2 and J is TRBJ2-7; weak D call: TRBD2 (5 bases). Sequencing was performed on PBMCs. The clonotype was recovered from a woman under 30 in good health and CMV-seropositive. This chain's CDR3 is CASRTTGGEQYF. In nucleotides, the CDR3 is TGTGCCAGCAGGACCACCGGAGGCGAGCAGTACTTC.